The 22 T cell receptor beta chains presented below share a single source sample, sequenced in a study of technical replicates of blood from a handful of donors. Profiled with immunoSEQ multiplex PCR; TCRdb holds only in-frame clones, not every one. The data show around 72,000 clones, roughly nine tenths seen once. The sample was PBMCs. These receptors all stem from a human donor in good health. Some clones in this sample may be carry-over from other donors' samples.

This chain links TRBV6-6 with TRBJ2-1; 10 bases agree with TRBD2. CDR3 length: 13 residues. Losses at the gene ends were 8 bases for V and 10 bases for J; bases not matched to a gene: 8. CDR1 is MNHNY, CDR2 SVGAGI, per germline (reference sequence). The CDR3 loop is CASQLLAGNEQFF. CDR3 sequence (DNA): TGTGCCAGCCAATTACTAGCGGGAAACGAGCAGTTCTTC.

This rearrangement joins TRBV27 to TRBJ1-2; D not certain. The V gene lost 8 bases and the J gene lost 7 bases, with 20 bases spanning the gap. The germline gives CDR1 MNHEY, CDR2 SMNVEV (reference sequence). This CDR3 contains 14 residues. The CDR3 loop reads CASSLGWGAGGYTF. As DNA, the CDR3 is TGTGCCAGCTCCCTCGGGTGGGGAGCGGGTGGCTACACCTTC.

Here the CDR3 DNA reads TGTGCCAGCAGCGAGGGACAGGGTAGCACACCCCTCCACTTT. This encodes CASSEGQGSTPLHF. The chain is built from TRBV6-1 and TRBJ1-6; TRBD1 agrees at 9 bases. Losses at the gene ends were 6 bases for V and 11 bases for J; bases not matched to a gene: 8. This CDR3 comprises 14 residues. CDR1 and CDR2 from the germline V gene are MNHNS and SASEGT.

CDR3 amino acids: CASSMGRGQETQYF. For the CDR3, the DNA is TGTGCCAGTAGTATGGGCAGGGGGCAAGAGACCCAGTACTTC. V is TRBV19 and J is TRBJ2-5; 7 nucleotides agree with TRBD1. J lost 2 bases, V lost 3 bases, and 3 bases had no gene match. The CDR3 is 14 residues long. Looked up from germline, CDR1 is LNHDA and CDR2 is SQIVND (reference sequence). The full variable domain, with the rest looked up from reference TRBV19 and TRBJ2-5, is DGGITQSPKYLFRKEGQNVTLSCEQNLNHDAMYWYRQDPGQGLRLIYYSQIVNDFQKGDIAEGYSVSREKKESFPLTVTSAQKNPTAFYLCASSMGRGQETQYFGPGTRLLVL.

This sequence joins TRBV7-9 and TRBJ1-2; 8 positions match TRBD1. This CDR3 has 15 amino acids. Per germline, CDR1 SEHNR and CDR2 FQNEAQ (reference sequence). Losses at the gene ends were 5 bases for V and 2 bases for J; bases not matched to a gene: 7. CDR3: CASSHATGENYGYTF. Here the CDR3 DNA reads TGTGCCAGCAGCCATGCGACAGGGGAGAACTATGGCTACACCTTC. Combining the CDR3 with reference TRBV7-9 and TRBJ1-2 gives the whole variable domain DTGVSQNPRHKITKRGQNVTFRCDPISEHNRLYWYRQTLGQGPEFLTYFQNEAQLEKSRLLSDRFSAERPKGSFSTLEIQRTEQGDSAMYLCASSHATGENYGYTFGSGTRLTVV.

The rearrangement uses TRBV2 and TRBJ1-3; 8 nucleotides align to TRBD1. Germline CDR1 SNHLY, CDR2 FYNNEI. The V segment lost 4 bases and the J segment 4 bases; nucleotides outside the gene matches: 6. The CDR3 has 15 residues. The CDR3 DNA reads TGTGCCAGCAGTGCAGGGGGCGCGGGAGGAAACACCATATATTTT. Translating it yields CASSAGGAGGNTIYF.

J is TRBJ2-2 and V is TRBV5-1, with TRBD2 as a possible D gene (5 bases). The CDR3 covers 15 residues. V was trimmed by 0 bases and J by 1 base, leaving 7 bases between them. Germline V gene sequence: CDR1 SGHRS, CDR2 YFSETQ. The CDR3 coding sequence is TGCGCCAGCAGCTTGGGAAGCGGGAACACCGGGGAGCTGTTTTTT. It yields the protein CASSLGSGNTGELFF. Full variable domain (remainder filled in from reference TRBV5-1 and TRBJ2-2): KAGVTQTPRYLIKTRGQQVTLSCSPISGHRSVSWYQQTPGQGLQFLFEYFSETQRNKGNFPGRFSGRQFSNSRSEMNVSTLELGDSALYLCASSLGSGNTGELFFGEGSRLTVL.

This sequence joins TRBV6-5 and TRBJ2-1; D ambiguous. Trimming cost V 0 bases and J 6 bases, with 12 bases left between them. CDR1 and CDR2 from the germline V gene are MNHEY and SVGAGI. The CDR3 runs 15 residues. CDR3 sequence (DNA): TGTGCCAGCAGTTACTCGTATTACTCTCCCAATGAGCAGTTCTTC. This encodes CASSYSYYSPNEQFF.

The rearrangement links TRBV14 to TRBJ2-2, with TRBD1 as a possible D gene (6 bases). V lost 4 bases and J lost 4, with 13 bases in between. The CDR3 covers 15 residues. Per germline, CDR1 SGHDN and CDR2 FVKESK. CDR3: CASSLQGFGTGELFF. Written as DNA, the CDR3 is TGTGCCAGCAGCCTTCAGGGGTTCGGCACCGGGGAGCTGTTTTTT.

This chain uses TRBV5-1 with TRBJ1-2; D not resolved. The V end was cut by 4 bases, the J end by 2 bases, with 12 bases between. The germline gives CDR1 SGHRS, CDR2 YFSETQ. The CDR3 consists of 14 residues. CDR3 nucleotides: TGCGCCAGCAGCCTTACCTCAGTGAACTATGGCTACACCTTC. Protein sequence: CASSLTSVNYGYTF.

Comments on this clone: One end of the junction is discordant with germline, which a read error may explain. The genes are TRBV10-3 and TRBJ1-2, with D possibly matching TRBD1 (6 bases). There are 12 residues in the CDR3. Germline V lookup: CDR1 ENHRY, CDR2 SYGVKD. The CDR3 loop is CAISVKTGSFHF. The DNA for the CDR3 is TGTGCCATCAGTGTTAAGACAGGCTCCTTCCACTTC.

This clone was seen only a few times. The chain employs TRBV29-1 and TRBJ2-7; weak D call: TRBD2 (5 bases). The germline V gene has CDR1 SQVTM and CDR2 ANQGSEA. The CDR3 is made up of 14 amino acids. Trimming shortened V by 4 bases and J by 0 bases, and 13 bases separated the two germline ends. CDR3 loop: CSVGLLGSSYEQYF. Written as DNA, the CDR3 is TGCAGCGTTGGTCTGCTAGGGAGCTCCTACGAGCAGTACTTC.

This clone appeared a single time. The DNA for the CDR3 is TGCGCCAGCAGCCAAGTGGTGACGGGGAACTATGGCTACACCTTC. Its protein product is CASSQVVTGNYGYTF. The rearrangement uses TRBV4-3 and TRBJ1-2, with D unclear. The V and J ends lost 1 base and 2 bases respectively, with 11 bases between them. Germline-derived CDR1 and CDR2 are LGHNA and YSLEER. This CDR3 contains 15 residues.

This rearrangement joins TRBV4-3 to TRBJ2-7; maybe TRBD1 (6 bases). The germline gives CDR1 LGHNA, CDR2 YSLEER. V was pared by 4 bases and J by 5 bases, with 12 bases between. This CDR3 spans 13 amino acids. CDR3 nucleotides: TGCGCCAGCAGCCTGATACAGGGTAACGAGCAGTACTTC. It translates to CASSLIQGNEQYF.

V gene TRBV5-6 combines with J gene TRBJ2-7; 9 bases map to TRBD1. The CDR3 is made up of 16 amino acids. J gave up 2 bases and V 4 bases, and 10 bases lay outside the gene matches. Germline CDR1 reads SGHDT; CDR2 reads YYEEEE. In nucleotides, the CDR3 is TGTGCCAGCAGCATCTGGGATGGGACAGGGACCTACGAGCAGTACTTC. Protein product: CASSIWDGTGTYEQYF.

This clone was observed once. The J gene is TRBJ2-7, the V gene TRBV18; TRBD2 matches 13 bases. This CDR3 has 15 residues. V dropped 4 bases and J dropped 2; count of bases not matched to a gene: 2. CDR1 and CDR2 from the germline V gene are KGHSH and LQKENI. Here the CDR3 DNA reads TGTGCCAGCTCACAACTAGCGGGGGGGCCCTACGAGCAGTACTTC. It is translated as CASSQLAGGPYEQYF.

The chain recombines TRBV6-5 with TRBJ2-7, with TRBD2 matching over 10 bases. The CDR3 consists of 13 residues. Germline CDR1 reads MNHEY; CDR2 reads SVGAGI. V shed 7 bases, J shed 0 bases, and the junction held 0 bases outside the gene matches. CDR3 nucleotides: TGTGCCAGCACTAGCGGGAGCTCCTACGAGCAGTACTTC. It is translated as CASTSGSSYEQYF.

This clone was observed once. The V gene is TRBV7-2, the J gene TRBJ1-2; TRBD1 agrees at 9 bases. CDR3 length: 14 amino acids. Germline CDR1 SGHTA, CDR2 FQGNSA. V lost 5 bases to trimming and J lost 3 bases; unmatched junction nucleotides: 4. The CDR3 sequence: CASSPRTGDYGYTF. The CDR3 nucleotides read TGTGCCAGCAGCCCCCGGACAGGGGACTATGGCTACACCTTC.

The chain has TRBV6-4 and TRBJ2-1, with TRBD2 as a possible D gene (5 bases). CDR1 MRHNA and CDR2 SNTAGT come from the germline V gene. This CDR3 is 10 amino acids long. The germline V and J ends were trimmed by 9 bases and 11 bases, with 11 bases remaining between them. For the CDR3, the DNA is TGTGCCAGGGGAGTTGGGCAGCAGTTCTTC. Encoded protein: CARGVGQQFF.

CDR3 amino acids: CASSLDRRNYGYTF. The DNA for the CDR3 is TGTGCCAGCAGCTTGGACAGGAGAAACTATGGCTACACCTTC. The chain employs TRBV5-6 and TRBJ1-2, with TRBD1 as a possible D gene (5 bases). CDR3 length: 14 residues. Germline V lookup: CDR1 SGHDT, CDR2 YYEEEE. V gave up 0 bases and J gave up 2 bases, with 8 bases separating them.

The DNA of the CDR3 is TGTGCCTGGAGTGGGGCAGGGGTTTCTGGGGCCAACGTCCTGACTTTC. This sequence encodes CAWSGAGVSGANVLTF. This chain uses TRBV30 with TRBJ2-6; possibly TRBD1 for D (6 bases). The length of the CDR3 is 16 residues. Germline V CDR1 and CDR2: GTSNPN, SVGIG (reference sequence). V gave up 1 base and J gave up 1 base, with 11 bases separating them.

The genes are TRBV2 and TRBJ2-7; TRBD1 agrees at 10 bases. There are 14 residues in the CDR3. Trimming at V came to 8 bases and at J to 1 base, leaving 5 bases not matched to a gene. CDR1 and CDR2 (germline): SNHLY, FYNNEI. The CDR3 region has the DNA TGTGCCAGCTGGAGGGACAGGGGTTCCTACGAGCAGTACTTC. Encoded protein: CASWRDRGSYEQYF.